The sequence of this T cell receptor beta chain was determined in a study of cytomegalovirus exposure and HLA in healthy donors. General study points: 87-base-pair reads could not separate some V segments, including TRBV6-2 and TRBV6-3. The HLA-A and HLA-B alleles of most subjects were reportedly predicted accurately from TCR beta sequences. TCR sequences were mostly rare, though some public TCRs occurred in many donors.

With regard to this clone: What it binds is not known.

Vbeta (60) and Jbeta (13) primers were used in the PCR. TCRdb's copy holds only in-frame clones and misses some; the assay was immunoSEQ multiplex PCR. In the table there are under 150,000 clones, over 60% of which are singletons. The germline V gene has CDR1 SGHDT and CDR2 YYEEEE. V was trimmed by 5 bases and J by 5 bases, leaving 10 bases between them. This CDR3 has 13 amino acids. Sequenced input: PBMCs. This TCR was recovered from a male donor in good health and CMV-seropositive. The chain couples TRBV5-6 to TRBJ2-2; D is perhaps TRBD2 (6 bases). The chain's CDR3 is CASRGRRTGELFF. CDR3 DNA: TGTGCCAGCAGAGGGAGGCGGACCGGGGAGCTGTTTTTT.